This T cell receptor (beta chain) was sequenced during a study of T cell responses to AZD1222 COVID-19 vaccine. Whole-study results and caveats: Reportedly, close to half of spike-specific TCRs are directed against unmutated variant regions. Just a handful of people given AZD1222 tested seropositive at baseline. An increase in Spike-specific TCR breadth and depth was observed after two AZD1222 doses. Clonal diversity may have been underestimated in mostly white British donors.

Sequenced by immunoSEQ multiplex PCR; TCRdb stores in-frame clones only, minus some. The sample lists more than 35,000 clones, about four fifths occurring once. A note on this clone: Its antigen remains unidentified.

V was cut by 3 bases and J by 8 bases, with 8 bases left in between. CDR1 is LNHDA and CDR2 is SQIVND in the germline V gene (reference sequence). CDR3 length equals 12 residues. The V gene is TRBV19, the J gene TRBJ2-4; D assignment may be TRBD1 or TRBD2 (5 bases each). Here the sequenced sample was peripheral blood, taken 28 days after the second dose of the MenACWY control vaccine. This clonotype was obtained from an adult who received the MenACWY meningococcal vaccine as a control. The CDR3 loop reads CASSILGDIQYF. CDR3 nucleotide sequence: TGTGCCAGTAGTATTTTGGGGGACATTCAGTACTTC. The full variable domain, in which reference TRBV19 and TRBJ2-4 provide the parts outside the CDR3, is DGGITQSPKYLFRKEGQNVTLSCEQNLNHDAMYWYRQDPGQGLRLIYYSQIVNDFQKGDIAEGYSVSREKKESFPLTVTSAQKNPTAFYLCASSILGDIQYFGAGTRLSVL.